These T cell receptor beta chains were read from a single sample in a study of T-cell memory formation after mild COVID-19. Each CDR3 protein gets one entry after TCRdb re-called the 5' RACE reads with MiXCR. The data show 120,000 to 150,000 distinct CDR3 sequences, less than 20% seen once. The specimen sequenced was PBMCs or a T cell subset sorted from them (not recorded which). The receptors originated from an adult woman who had mild COVID-19 (a few samples of this study predate the infection). Cell type and time point are not known. The CDR3 runs from the conserved cysteine through the conserved F or W. D genes are given only for firm matches. Only part of the rows carry a size: once, few, many, or a class if the clone is expanded.

clone size: few; V gene: TRBV5-1; D gene: TRBD1; J gene: TRBJ2-7; CDR3 DNA: TGCGCCAGCAGCTTCGCGACCGGGACAGGGAGTCACGAGCAGTACTTC; CDR3 protein: CASSFATGTGSHEQYF
clone size: few; V gene: TRBV20-1; D gene: TRBD1; J gene: TRBJ2-3; CDR3 DNA: TGCAGTGCCGGACAGGGGGCGGGAGATACGCAGTATTTT; CDR3 protein: CSAGQGAGDTQYF
clone size: few; V gene: TRBV5-1; D gene: TRBD1; J gene: TRBJ1-2; CDR3 DNA: TGCGCCAGCAGGCTCGGCGGACGGGACAGCTATGGCTACACCTTC; CDR3 protein: CASRLGGRDSYGYTF
clone size: few; V gene: TRBV12-3/TRBV12-4; D gene: TRBD2; J gene: TRBJ2-3; CDR3 DNA: TGTGCCAGCAGCTATACCGGACTAGCGGGAACAGATACGCAGTATTTT; CDR3 protein: CASSYTGLAGTDTQYF
clone size: many; V gene: TRBV29-1; D gene: -; J gene: TRBJ2-1; CDR3 DNA: TGCAGCGTTGTGGGGGGGCACTACAATGAGCAGTTCTTC; CDR3 protein: CSVVGGHYNEQFF
clone size: few; V gene: TRBV11-1; D gene: TRBD1; J gene: TRBJ1-1; CDR3 DNA: TGTGCCAGCAGCTTATCAGGGGGGAACACTGAAGCTTTCTTT; CDR3 protein: CASSLSGGNTEAFF
clone size: -; V gene: TRBV24-1; D gene: -; J gene: TRBJ2-7; CDR3 DNA: TGTGCCACCAGTGATTACTTGGGCGAGCAGTACTTC; CDR3 protein: CATSDYLGEQYF
clone size: -; V gene: TRBV6-5; D gene: -; J gene: TRBJ1-1; CDR3 DNA: TGTGCCAGCAGTTACTCCAGGAGCGGCACTGAAGCTTTCTTT; CDR3 protein: CASSYSRSGTEAFF
clone size: -; V gene: TRBV3-1; D gene: -; J gene: TRBJ2-7; CDR3 DNA: TGTGCCAGCAGCCAGGACTATACCTCCTACGAGCAGTACTTC; CDR3 protein: CASSQDYTSYEQYF
clone size: -; V gene: TRBV3-1; D gene: -; J gene: TRBJ1-5; CDR3 DNA: TGTGCCAGCAGCCTAGGGGGACCGGGGAATCAGCCCCAGCATTTT; CDR3 protein: CASSLGGPGNQPQHF
clone size: -; V gene: TRBV5-1; D gene: TRBD2; J gene: TRBJ2-3; CDR3 DNA: TGCGCCAGCAGCTTGGGGCGACTAGCGGGTTCTAGCACAGATACGCAGTATTTT; CDR3 protein: CASSLGRLAGSSTDTQYF
clone size: many; V gene: TRBV24-1; D gene: -; J gene: TRBJ2-7; CDR3 DNA: TGTGCCACCTCACAGGGATCCTACGAGCAGTACTTC; CDR3 protein: CATSQGSYEQYF
clone size: many; V gene: TRBV7-8; D gene: -; J gene: TRBJ1-5; CDR3 DNA: TGTGCCAGCAGCTCGTACAGGGTAGGGGTTTCTAATCAGCCCCAGCATTTT; CDR3 protein: CASSSYRVGVSNQPQHF
clone size: few; V gene: TRBV20-1; D gene: TRBD2; J gene: TRBJ2-2; CDR3 DNA: TGCAGTGCTAGAGGGGTCCCGGGTAGCGGGGGCATGAACACCGGGGAGCTGTTTTTT; CDR3 protein: CSARGVPGSGGMNTGELFF
clone size: few; V gene: TRBV7-9; D gene: -; J gene: TRBJ2-7; CDR3 DNA: TGTGCCAGCAGCCATGGTCCCGGGCAGTACTTC; CDR3 protein: CASSHGPGQYF
clone size: -; V gene: TRBV28; D gene: -; J gene: TRBJ1-2; CDR3 DNA: TGTGCCAGCAGTTTGACAGAGTCCTATGGCTACACCTTC; CDR3 protein: CASSLTESYGYTF
clone size: few; V gene: TRBV6-5; D gene: TRBD1; J gene: TRBJ1-1; CDR3 DNA: TGTGCCAGCAGTGACCCTATGACAGGGGGCAACACTGAAGCTTTCTTT; CDR3 protein: CASSDPMTGGNTEAFF
clone size: -; V gene: TRBV7-9; D gene: -; J gene: TRBJ1-1; CDR3 DNA: TGTGCCAGCAGCTCCCGGCGGAACACTGAAGCTTTCTTT; CDR3 protein: CASSSRRNTEAFF
clone size: few; V gene: TRBV12-5; D gene: TRBD2; J gene: TRBJ2-2; CDR3 DNA: TGTGCTAGTGGCTCGGGAGGGCAAAACACCGGGGAGCTGTTTTTT; CDR3 protein: CASGSGGQNTGELFF